These 15 T cell receptor beta chains were all obtained from the same sample, sequenced in a study of OX40 agonist ivuxolimab in advanced cancers. The library was made by the immunoSEQ multiplex PCR assay. TCRdb provides this immuneACCESS table in a form limited to in-frame rearrangements. Some clones are lacking; in checked studies, under half of them reflect an unresolved V gene, and why the rest are absent is not known. The sample includes tens of thousands of clones, with about 85% observed a single time. The ten largest clones add up to 0.8% to 1.3% of the sample. This sample comprised CD4+ or CD8+ T cells sorted from blood, obtained in a trial of the OX40 agonist ivuxolimab. The receptors shown here come from an adult with an advanced solid tumor such as melanoma, head and neck, liver or kidney cancer.

This clone came up once. The chain employs TRBV28 and TRBJ1-1; TRBD1 might be the D (5 bases). Per germline, CDR1 MDHEN and CDR2 SYDVKM. V was cut by 6 bases and J by 6 bases, with 14 bases left in between. This CDR3 contains 13 residues. This chain's CDR3 is CASRSSGRSEAFF. The CDR3 DNA reads TGTGCCAGCAGATCTTCAGGGAGGTCTGAAGCTTTCTTT.

Note on this clone: Relative to the germline gene, one junction end is altered; a read error may explain this. The rearrangement joins TRBV5-1 to TRBJ1-1; D perhaps matches TRBD1 (5 bases). Germline V gene sequence: CDR1 SGHRS, CDR2 YFSETQ. CDR3 length: 13 residues. The CDR3 region is CVSSLRGDTEAFF. The DNA for the CDR3 is TGCGTCAGCAGCTTGAGAGGGGACACTGAAGCTTTCTTT.

This rearrangement joins TRBV5-6 to TRBJ1-2; D perhaps matches TRBD1 (5 bases). Germline CDR1 reads SGHDT; CDR2 reads YYEEEE. CDR3 length: 13 residues. The V and J ends lost 0 bases and 6 bases respectively, with 9 bases between them. For the CDR3, the DNA is TGTGCCAGCAGCTTGGGGCAGGGCGATGGCTACACCTTC. This gives the protein CASSLGQGDGYTF. Combining the CDR3 with reference TRBV5-6 and TRBJ1-2 gives the whole variable domain DAGVTQSPTHLIKTRGQQVTLRCSPKSGHDTVSWYQQALGQGPQFIFQYYEEEERQRGNFPDRFSGHQFPNYSSELNVNALLLGDSALYLCASSLGQGDGYTFGSGTRLTVV.

The genes are TRBV9 and TRBJ2-5, with TRBD1 matching 12 bases. The CDR3 is 16 amino acids. The germline CDR1 and CDR2 sequences are SGDLS and YYNGEE. Losses at the gene ends were 0 bases for V and 4 bases for J; bases not matched to a gene: 4. The CDR3 nucleotides read TGTGCCAGCAGCGTAGATGGGACAGGGGGCCGAGAGACCCAGTACTTC. Residues: CASSVDGTGGRETQYF.

The rearrangement joins TRBV19 to TRBJ1-2, with D hard to call. The CDR3 spans 15 residues. The V end lost 0 bases, the J end lost 4 bases, and 12 bases lay between the germline ends. The V gene's germline CDR1 is LNHDA and CDR2 SQIVND (reference sequence). The CDR3 region is CASSIDGHTLYGYTF. Here the CDR3 DNA reads TGTGCCAGTAGTATAGATGGGCACACCCTCTATGGCTACACCTTC.

The chain recombines TRBV15 with TRBJ2-7; no reliable D call. Trimming took 0 bases from V and 3 from J, leaving 6 bases between them. The germline CDR1 and CDR2 sequences are LNHNV and YYDKDF (reference sequence). The CDR3 runs to 13 residues. The chain's CDR3 is CATSRDPDYEQYF. The CDR3 DNA reads as TGTGCCACCAGCAGAGATCCCGACTACGAGCAGTACTTC.

The chain couples TRBV5-1 to TRBJ2-3, with D perhaps TRBD1 or TRBD2 (5 bases each). Between the trimmed V and J ends, which lost 6 bases and 3 bases, there was a span of 17 bases. The germline gives CDR1 SGHRS, CDR2 YFSETQ. There are 15 residues in the CDR3. CDR3 bases: TGCGCCAGCAACCCATTAGGGGAGCGGACAGATACGCAGTATTTT. Translation gives CASNPLGERTDTQYF.

The V call is TRBV11-2, the J call TRBJ2-7; 8 nucleotides match TRBD2. The CDR3 consists of 14 residues. CDR1 and CDR2 (germline): SGHAT, FQNNGV. V dropped 4 bases and J dropped 2; count of bases not matched to a gene: 4. The CDR3 region is CASSSTSAPYEQYF. In DNA, the CDR3 is TGTGCCAGCAGCTCGACTAGCGCACCCTACGAGCAGTACTTC.

The chain has TRBV11-3 and TRBJ2-3; the D gene could be TRBD1 or TRBD2 (5 bases each). CDR3 length equals 15 residues. Trimming removed 2 bases from V and 3 bases from J, with 12 bases in between. The germline gives CDR1 SGHNT, CDR2 YENEEA. The CDR3 protein is CASSLRDRETDTQYF. CDR3 DNA: TGTGCCAGCAGCTTACGGGACCGCGAGACAGATACGCAGTATTTT. The full variable domain, with the rest looked up from reference TRBV11-3 and TRBJ2-3, is EAGVVQSPRYKIIEKKQPVAFWCNPISGHNTLYWYLQNLGQGPELLIRYENEEAVDDSQLPKDRFSAERLKGVDSTLKIQPAELGDSAVYLCASSLRDRETDTQYFGPGTRLTVL.

The chain employs TRBV5-1 and TRBJ2-1; 11 bases fit TRBD2. With V trimmed by 3 bases and J by 9 bases, 11 bases remained unmatched. The CDR3 runs to 16 residues. CDR1 and CDR2 from the germline V gene are SGHRS and YFSETQ. The CDR3: CASSSGTSGVPGEQFF. In DNA, the CDR3 is TGCGCCAGCAGCTCCGGGACTAGCGGAGTTCCCGGTGAGCAGTTCTTC.

The CDR3 coding sequence is TGTGCCAGCTCACCCTTGGGGGATGAAAAACTGTTTTTT. Protein product: CASSPLGDEKLFF. This chain uses TRBV18 with TRBJ1-4; a weak D match, TRBD1 (5 bases). Germline values: CDR1 KGHSH, CDR2 LQKENI. The CDR3 sequence is 13 residues long. Trimming removed 3 bases at V and 6 bases at J, with 8 bases between.

V and J are TRBV5-1 and TRBJ1-2; perhaps TRBD1 as D (5 bases). The CDR3 is made up of 14 amino acids. Germline V gene sequence: CDR1 SGHRS, CDR2 YFSETQ. V lost 4 bases, J lost 5 bases, and 15 bases lay in between. CDR3 amino acids: CASSGGDGRYGYTF. The CDR3 DNA reads TGCGCCAGCAGCGGGGGGGACGGTCGATATGGCTACACCTTC.

The CDR3 region has the DNA TGTGCCAGCAGCTTAGTAGGGGGACAGAGAACTAATGAAAAACTGTTTTTT. Translation gives CASSLVGGQRTNEKLFF. The J gene is TRBJ1-4, the V gene TRBV7-2, with TRBD1 matching 7 bases. The length of the CDR3 is 17 residues. After removal of 1 base from V and 1 base from J, the junction contained 6 bases not matched to a gene. The germline gives CDR1 SGHTA, CDR2 FQGNSA.

The genes are TRBV15 and TRBJ2-3; 9 bases line up with TRBD1. Germline V gene lookup returns CDR1 LNHNV and CDR2 YYDKDF (reference sequence). This CDR3 spans 14 amino acids. The ends lost 8 bases at V and 2 bases at J; junction bases unmatched: 5. CDR3 protein: CATARDRATDTQYF. CDR3 DNA sequence: TGTGCCACCGCCCGGGACAGGGCCACAGATACGCAGTATTTT.

The rearrangement links TRBV6-1 to TRBJ1-6, with D unclear. Germline V gene sequence: CDR1 MNHNS, CDR2 SASEGT. CDR3 size: 14 residues. Deletions cut 1 base from V and 2 bases from J, with 3 bases between. The CDR3 here is CASSEVAYNSPLHF. DNA for the CDR3: TGTGCCAGCAGTGAAGTGGCCTATAATTCACCCCTCCACTTT.